This T cell receptor (beta chain) was obtained from a study of post-analysis software for immune sequencing data. The study, taken as a whole, reports: When compared against controls, multiple sclerosis patients showed significantly lower normalized Chao1 diversity. F measure grouped same-batch samples tightly together. Compared with controls, patients had more of 4 to 6 TRBV segments, including TRBV5-6, TRBV5-1 and TRBV20-1.

Remarks on this clonotype: What it binds is not known.

Trimming pared 1 base from V and 6 bases from J, leaving 10 bases between. The CDR3 is 13 residues long. The germline CDR1 and CDR2 sequences are SGHDT and YYEEEE. Each TCR beta cDNA library carried unique molecular identifiers. TCRdb independently ran MiXCR on the PCR reads; one entry per CDR3 protein. The profile shows fewer than 600,000 distinct CDR3 sequences, roughly 46% of them singletons. The chain has TRBV5-6 and TRBJ1-2, with a tentative D call TRBD1 (5 bases). The sample comprised blood. The sequence was obtained from a girl aged 10 to 17 with multiple sclerosis. The CDR3 region has the DNA TGTGCCAGCAGCTTGCACAGGCATGATGGCTACACCTTC. This gives the protein CASSLHRHDGYTF.